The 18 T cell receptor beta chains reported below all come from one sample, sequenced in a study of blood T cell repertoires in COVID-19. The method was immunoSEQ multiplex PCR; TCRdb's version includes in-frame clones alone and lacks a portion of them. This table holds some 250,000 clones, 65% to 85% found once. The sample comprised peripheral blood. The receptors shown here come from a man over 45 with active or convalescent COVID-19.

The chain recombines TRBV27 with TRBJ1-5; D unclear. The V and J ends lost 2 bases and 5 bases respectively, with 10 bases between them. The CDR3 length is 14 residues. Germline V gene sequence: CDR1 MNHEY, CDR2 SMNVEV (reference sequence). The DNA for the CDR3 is TGTGCCAGCAGTTTAAGCCCAACAGATCAGCCCCAGCATTTT. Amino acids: CASSLSPTDQPQHF.

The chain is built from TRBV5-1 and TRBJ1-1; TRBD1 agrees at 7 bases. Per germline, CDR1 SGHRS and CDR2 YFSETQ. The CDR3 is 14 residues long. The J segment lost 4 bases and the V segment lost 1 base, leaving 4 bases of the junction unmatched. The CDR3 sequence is CASSLFAGGTEAFF. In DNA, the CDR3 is TGCGCCAGCAGCTTGTTTGCAGGGGGCACTGAAGCTTTCTTT.

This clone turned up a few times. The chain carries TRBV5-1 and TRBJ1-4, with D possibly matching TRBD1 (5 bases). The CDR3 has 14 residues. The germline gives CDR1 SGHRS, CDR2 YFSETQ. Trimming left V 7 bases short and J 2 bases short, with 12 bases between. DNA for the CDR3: TGCGCCAGCTCCAGGGAGGGGACTAATGAAAAACTGTTTTTT. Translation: CASSREGTNEKLFF.

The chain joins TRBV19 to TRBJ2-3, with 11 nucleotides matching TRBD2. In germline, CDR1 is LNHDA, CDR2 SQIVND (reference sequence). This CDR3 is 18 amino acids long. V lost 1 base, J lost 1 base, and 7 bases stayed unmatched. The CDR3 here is CASSIARLAGTGTDTQYF. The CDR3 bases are TGTGCCAGTAGTATAGCCCGACTAGCGGGGACGGGCACAGATACGCAGTATTTT.

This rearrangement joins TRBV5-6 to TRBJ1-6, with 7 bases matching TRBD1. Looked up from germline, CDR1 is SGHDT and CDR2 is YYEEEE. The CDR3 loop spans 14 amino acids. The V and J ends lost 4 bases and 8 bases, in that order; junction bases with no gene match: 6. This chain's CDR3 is CASSPQGLDSPLHF. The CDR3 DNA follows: TGTGCCAGCAGCCCACAGGGGTTGGATTCACCCCTCCACTTT.

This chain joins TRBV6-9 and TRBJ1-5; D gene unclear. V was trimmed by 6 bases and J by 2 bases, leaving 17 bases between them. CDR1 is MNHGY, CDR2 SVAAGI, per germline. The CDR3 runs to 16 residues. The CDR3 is CASREDRGRGNQPQHF. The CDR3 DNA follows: TGTGCCAGCAGAGAGGACCGAGGGAGGGGCAATCAGCCCCAGCATTTT.

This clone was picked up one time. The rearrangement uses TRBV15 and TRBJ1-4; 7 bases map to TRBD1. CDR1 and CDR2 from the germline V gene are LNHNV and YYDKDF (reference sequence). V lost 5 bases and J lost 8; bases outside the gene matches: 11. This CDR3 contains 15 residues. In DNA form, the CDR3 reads TGTGCCACCAGCTCTCGAAGGGGGCCTGGGGAAAAACTGTTTTTT. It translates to CATSSRRGPGEKLFF.

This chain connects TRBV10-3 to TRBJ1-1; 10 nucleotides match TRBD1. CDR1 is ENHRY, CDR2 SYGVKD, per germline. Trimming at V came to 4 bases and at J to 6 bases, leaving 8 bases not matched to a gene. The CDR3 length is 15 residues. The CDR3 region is CAISVGGQGRSEAFF. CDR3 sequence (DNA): TGTGCCATCAGTGTAGGGGGACAGGGGCGCTCTGAAGCTTTCTTT.

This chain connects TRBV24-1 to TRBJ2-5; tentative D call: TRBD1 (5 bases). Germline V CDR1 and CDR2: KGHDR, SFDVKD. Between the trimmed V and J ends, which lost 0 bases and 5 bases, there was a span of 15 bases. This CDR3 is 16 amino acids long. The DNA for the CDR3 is TGTGCCACCAGTGATTTGGGGTTGGGGCTCGAGGAGACCCAGTACTTC. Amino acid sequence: CATSDLGLGLEETQYF.

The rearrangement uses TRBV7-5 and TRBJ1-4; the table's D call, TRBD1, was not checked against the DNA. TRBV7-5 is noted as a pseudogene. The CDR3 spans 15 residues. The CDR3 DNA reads TGTGTCAGAAGCCTTGACAGTCCAACTAATGAAAAACTGTTTTTT. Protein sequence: CVRSLDSPTNEKLFF.

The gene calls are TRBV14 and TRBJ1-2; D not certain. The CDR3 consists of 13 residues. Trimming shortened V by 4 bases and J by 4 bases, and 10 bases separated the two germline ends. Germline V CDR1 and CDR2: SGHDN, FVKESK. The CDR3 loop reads CASSRQELYGYTF. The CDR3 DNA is TGTGCCAGCAGCCGGCAGGAACTCTATGGCTACACCTTC.

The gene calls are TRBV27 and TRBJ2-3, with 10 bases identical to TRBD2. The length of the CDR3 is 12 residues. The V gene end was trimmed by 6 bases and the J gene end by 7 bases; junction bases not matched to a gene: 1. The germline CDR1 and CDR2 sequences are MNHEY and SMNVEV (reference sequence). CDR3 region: CASRTSGNTQYF. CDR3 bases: TGTGCCAGCAGAACTAGCGGGAATACGCAGTATTTT.

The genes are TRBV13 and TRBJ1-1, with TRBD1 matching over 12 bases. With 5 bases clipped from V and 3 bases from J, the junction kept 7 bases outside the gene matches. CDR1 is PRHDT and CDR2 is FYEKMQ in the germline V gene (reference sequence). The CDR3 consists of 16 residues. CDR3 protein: CASSPPGQGADTEAFF. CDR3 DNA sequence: TGTGCCAGCAGCCCACCGGGACAGGGGGCTGACACTGAAGCTTTCTTT. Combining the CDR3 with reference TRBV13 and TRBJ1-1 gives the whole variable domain AAGVIQSPRHLIKEKRETATLKCYPIPRHDTVYWYQQGPGQDPQFLISFYEKMQSDKGSIPDRFSAQQFSDYHSELNMSSLELGDSALYFCASSPPGQGADTEAFFGQGTRLTVV.

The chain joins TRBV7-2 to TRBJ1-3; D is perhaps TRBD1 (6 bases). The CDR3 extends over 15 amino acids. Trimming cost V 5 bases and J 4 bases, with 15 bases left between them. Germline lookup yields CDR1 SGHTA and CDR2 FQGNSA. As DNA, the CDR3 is TGTGCCAGCAGCCGCGAGGGGGGGCTCGGAAACACCATATATTTT. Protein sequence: CASSREGGLGNTIYF.

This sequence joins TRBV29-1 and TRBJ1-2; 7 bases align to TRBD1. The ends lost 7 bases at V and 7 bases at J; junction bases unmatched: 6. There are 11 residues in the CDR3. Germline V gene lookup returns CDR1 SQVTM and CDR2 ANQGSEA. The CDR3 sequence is CSANRGLGYTF. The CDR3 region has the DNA TGCAGCGCCAACAGGGGACTTGGCTACACCTTC.

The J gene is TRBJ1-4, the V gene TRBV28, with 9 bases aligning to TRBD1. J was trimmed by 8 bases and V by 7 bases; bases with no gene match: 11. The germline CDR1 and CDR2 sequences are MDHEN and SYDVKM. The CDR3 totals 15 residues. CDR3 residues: CASTRVQGAWEKLFF. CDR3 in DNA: TGTGCCAGCACCAGAGTACAGGGGGCTTGGGAAAAACTGTTTTTT.

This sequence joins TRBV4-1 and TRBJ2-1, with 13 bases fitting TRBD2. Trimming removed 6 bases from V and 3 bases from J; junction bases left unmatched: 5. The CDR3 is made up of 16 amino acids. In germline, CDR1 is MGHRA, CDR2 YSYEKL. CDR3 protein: CASSRTSGGVYNEQFF. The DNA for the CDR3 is TGCGCCAGCAGTCGGACTAGCGGGGGCGTCTACAATGAGCAGTTCTTC.

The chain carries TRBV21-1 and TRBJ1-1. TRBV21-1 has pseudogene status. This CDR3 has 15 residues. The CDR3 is CASSVWAGGDTEAFF. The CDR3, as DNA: TGTGCCAGCAGCGTCTGGGCGGGTGGCGACACTGAAGCTTTCTTT.